This TCR beta chain is from a study of blood T cell repertoires in COVID-19. Study at large: In each case, the material was cDNA or gDNA derived from T cells, B-cell-depleted T cells, or PBMCs.

About this clone itself: A much larger clone lies one base from this, so it may be a read error. Other DNA variants within this sample encode the same CDR3.

Original data processing: Estimates of nucleated cell counts were drawn from the amplification of reference gene primers. Generated by immunoSEQ multiplex PCR, the TCRdb table keeps only in-frame clones and is missing some. The V and J calls and the clone size are those of that table, but D and trimming were determined from the DNA. The sample has hundreds of thousands of clones; approximately 86% are singletons. Germline assignment: CDR1 LNHNV and CDR2 YYDKDF (reference sequence). This CDR3 region has 16 residues. The clonotype comes from a woman aged 25 to 39 who had recovered from COVID-19. The source material was peripheral blood. The rearrangement uses TRBV15 and TRBJ2-1; D is possibly TRBD1 (5 bases). The CDR3 DNA is TGTGCCACCAGTAGAGAGACAGTTACGAAACGTAATGAGCAGTTCTTC. Its translation: CATSRETVTKRNEQFF.